The 24 T cell receptor beta chains reported below all come from one sample, sequenced in a study of chemoradiotherapy in HPV16-positive cancers. Produced via immunoSEQ multiplex PCR; TCRdb's table is partial and in-frame only. The repertoire holds under 4,000 clones, about 76% seen once, with about 15% in the top ten. The specimen was collected from a patient who underwent chemoradiotherapy. The source is a human donor with HPV-associated anogenital cancer.

V usage is TRBV4-1 and J usage is TRBJ2-6, with TRBD2 as a possible D gene (6 bases). CDR3 length: 19 residues. V lost 1 base to trimming and J lost 0 bases, with 16 bases between them. The V gene's germline CDR1 is MGHRA and CDR2 YSYEKL. CDR3 sequence (DNA): TGCGCCAGCAGCCAAGCGGAACTAGCCGGGAGCTCTGGGGCCAACGTCCTGACTTTC. It specifies CASSQAELAGSSGANVLTF.

The chain links TRBV5-1 to TRBJ1-1, with 9 bases lining up with TRBD1. Per germline, CDR1 SGHRS and CDR2 YFSETQ. This CDR3 contains 14 residues. Trimming removed 5 bases from V and 2 bases from J; junction bases left unmatched: 4. CDR3 sequence reads: CASRGTGSNTEAFF. The CDR3 DNA reads as TGCGCCAGCAGGGGGACAGGGAGCAACACTGAAGCTTTCTTT.

This chain links TRBV2 with TRBJ2-7; D is unresolved. This CDR3 comprises 15 residues. Germline lookup yields CDR1 SNHLY and CDR2 FYNNEI. V lost 4 bases and J 4 bases, leaving 17 bases between the germline ends. The CDR3 here is CASSVFEKTTYEQYF. CDR3 nucleotide sequence: TGTGCCAGCAGTGTTTTTGAGAAAACTACTTACGAGCAGTACTTC.

The genes are TRBV6-5 and TRBJ1-3; D gene uncertain. CDR3 length: 14 amino acids. Germline V CDR1 and CDR2: MNHEY, SVGAGI. Trimming took off 7 bases at V and 4 bases at J, with 14 bases between the two ends. The CDR3, as DNA: TGTGCCAGCATAGCGAGGGTAGGAGGAAACACCATATATTTT. Protein: CASIARVGGNTIYF.

The DNA of the CDR3 is TGTGCCAGCAGCCCACAGGTCTACTCTGGAAACACCATATATTTT. Protein product: CASSPQVYSGNTIYF. The chain employs TRBV7-2 and TRBJ1-3; D might be TRBD1 (5 bases). The CDR3 consists of 15 residues. The V and J ends lost 5 bases and 0 bases respectively, with 11 bases between them. Looked up from germline, CDR1 is SGHTA and CDR2 is FQGNSA. The variable domain in full, with the rest retrieved from reference TRBV7-2 and TRBJ1-3, is GAGVSQSPSNKVTEKGKDVELRCDPISGHTALYWYRQSLGQGLEFLIYFQGNSAPDKSGLPSDRFSAERTGGSVSTLTIQRTQQEDSAVYLCASSPQVYSGNTIYFGEGSWLTVV.

Only a few counts were recorded for this clone. The J gene is TRBJ1-3, the V gene TRBV2; D remains unclear. Germline V lookup: CDR1 SNHLY, CDR2 FYNNEI. Trimming stripped 6 bases from V and 0 bases from J, with 12 bases between. The length of the CDR3 is 15 residues. For the CDR3, the DNA is TGTGCCAGCAGCGACACCATCCTCTCTGGAAACACCATATATTTT. Translation: CASSDTILSGNTIYF.

This clone has more than one count but fewer than ten. The chain carries TRBV4-3 and TRBJ2-7, with D perhaps TRBD1 or TRBD2 (5 bases each). This CDR3 is 15 amino acids long. The V end lost 4 bases, the J end lost 7 bases, and 20 bases lay between the germline ends. CDR1 is LGHNA and CDR2 is YSLEER in the germline V gene. The CDR3 region has the DNA TGCGCCAGCAGCCCCACATGGGGCCAGGGCGGGGAGCAGTACTTC. Translated, it gives CASSPTWGQGGEQYF.

The chain combines TRBV29-1 with TRBJ2-5, with D possibly called TRBD1 or TRBD2 (5 bases each). With 5 bases removed from V and 5 bases from J, the gap between germline ends came to 15 bases. This CDR3 is built from 13 residues. In germline, CDR1 is SQVTM, CDR2 ANQGSEA. The CDR3 is CSVPGPGEETQYF. CDR3 coding DNA: TGCAGCGTTCCGGGACCGGGTGAGGAGACCCAGTACTTC.

This clone showed up just a few times. J is TRBJ2-1 and V is TRBV18; 7 bases map to TRBD1. After removal of 0 bases from V and 12 bases from J, the junction contained 14 bases not matched to a gene. The V gene's germline CDR1 is KGHSH and CDR2 LQKENI. The CDR3 has 16 amino acids. This chain's CDR3 is CASSPPGQEKGRGQFF. In nucleotides, the CDR3 is TGTGCCAGCTCACCACCAGGACAGGAAAAAGGTCGAGGGCAGTTCTTC.

The chain links TRBV5-1 to TRBJ2-6; D possibly matches TRBD1 or TRBD2 (5 bases each). V gave up 3 bases and J gave up 1 base, with 11 bases separating them. The CDR3 spans 16 residues. Germline CDR1 reads SGHRS; CDR2 reads YFSETQ. CDR3 coding DNA: TGCGCCAGCAGCTGGGGACGGCGTTCTGGGGCCAACGTCCTGACTTTC. Amino acid sequence: CASSWGRRSGANVLTF.

The V call is TRBV19, the J call TRBJ1-2; D ambiguous. The V and J ends lost 5 bases and 5 bases respectively, with 12 bases between them. Per germline, CDR1 LNHDA and CDR2 SQIVND (reference sequence). This CDR3 is built from 13 residues. The CDR3 nucleotides read TGTGCCAGTAGTGCCGGATTACGTTATGGCTACACCTTC. Protein: CASSAGLRYGYTF. The full variable domain, rest sourced from reference TRBV19 and TRBJ1-2, is DGGITQSPKYLFRKEGQNVTLSCEQNLNHDAMYWYRQDPGQGLRLIYYSQIVNDFQKGDIAEGYSVSREKKESFPLTVTSAQKNPTAFYLCASSAGLRYGYTFGSGTRLTVV.

The sample holds a few counts of this clone. The CDR3 DNA reads as TGTGCCAGCAGTCCGGCAGGGACAGCTCTTGGTGAGCAGTTCTTC. The encoded protein is CASSPAGTALGEQFF. J is TRBJ2-1 and V is TRBV27; 7 bases are a match to TRBD1. CDR3 length: 15 amino acids. Germline loops: CDR1 MNHEY, CDR2 SMNVEV (reference sequence). The trim removed 5 bases at V and 9 bases at J, leaving 13 bases unmatched.

The J gene is TRBJ2-3, the V gene TRBV4-3; a weak D match, TRBD2 (6 bases). CDR3 size: 14 residues. Trimming removed 1 base from V and 2 bases from J, with 7 bases in between. Germline CDR1 reads LGHNA; CDR2 reads YSLEER. The CDR3 nucleotides are TGCGCCAGCAGCCAAGGCGGGGCCACAGATACGCAGTATTTT. Translation gives CASSQGGATDTQYF.

The gene calls are TRBV6-1 and TRBJ2-7, with 9 nucleotides matching TRBD1. CDR1 MNHNS and CDR2 SASEGT come from the germline V gene. This CDR3 is 16 amino acids long. With V trimmed by 4 bases and J by 7 bases, 14 bases remained unmatched. CDR3 DNA: TGTGCCAGCAGTGTAATCCGCGACAGGGGGTCTGGTGAGCAGTACTTC. It yields the protein CASSVIRDRGSGEQYF.

The chain has TRBV2 and TRBJ2-1; D unresolved. The CDR3 extends over 13 amino acids. V was shortened by 9 bases and J by 5 bases, with 14 bases between the two germline ends. Per germline, CDR1 SNHLY and CDR2 FYNNEI. The CDR3 region is CASLLDVNNEQFF. The CDR3 nucleotides are TGTGCCAGTCTGTTGGACGTAAACAATGAGCAGTTCTTC.

The rearrangement uses TRBV6-4 and TRBJ1-1; 8 bases map to TRBD1. Germline-derived CDR1 and CDR2 are MRHNA and SNTAGT. The CDR3 has 22 amino acids. V shed 1 base and J 0 bases; nucleotides not matched to a gene: 22. The CDR3 loop reads CASSDLRTGREEVKAMNTEAFF. The CDR3 nucleotides are TGTGCCAGCAGTGACTTGAGGACAGGGAGGGAAGAAGTAAAGGCTATGAACACTGAAGCTTTCTTT.

The gene calls are TRBV20-1 and TRBJ2-7; D gene ambiguous. Germline V gene sequence: CDR1 DFQATT, CDR2 SNEGSKA (reference sequence). The CDR3 spans 11 residues. Between the trimmed V and J ends, which lost 1 base and 3 bases, there was a span of 4 bases. The CDR3 bases are TGCAGTGCTAGAGCGAGCTACGAGCAGTACTTC. Its translation: CSARASYEQYF.

This sequence joins TRBV15 and TRBJ2-6, with no clear D. Germline-derived CDR1 and CDR2 are LNHNV and YYDKDF (reference sequence). The CDR3 is made up of 17 amino acids. With 1 base removed from V and 2 bases from J, the gap between germline ends came to 12 bases. Written as DNA, the CDR3 is TGTGCCACCAGCAGAGGAATGGACCCCGCTGGGGCCAACGTCCTGACTTTC. Translated, it gives CATSRGMDPAGANVLTF.

The rearrangement links TRBV2 to TRBJ2-5; 8 bases match TRBD2. The germline V gene encodes CDR1 SNHLY and CDR2 FYNNEI. This CDR3 contains 14 residues. The ends lost 4 bases at V and 3 bases at J; junction bases unmatched: 4. CDR3 in amino acids: CASSVNGGEETQYF. CDR3 DNA sequence: TGTGCCAGCAGTGTGAACGGGGGGGAAGAGACCCAGTACTTC.

V and J are TRBV19 and TRBJ2-3; D remains unclear. This CDR3 contains 13 residues. V shed 10 bases and J shed 3 bases, with 14 bases lying between them. CDR1 and CDR2 from the germline V gene are LNHDA and SQIVND (reference sequence). The CDR3 spells CATMWGDTDTQYF. CDR3 sequence (DNA): TGTGCCACCATGTGGGGTGATACAGATACGCAGTATTTT.

V and J are TRBV6-5 and TRBJ2-5; 9 nucleotides agree with TRBD1. CDR1 MNHEY and CDR2 SVGAGI come from the germline V gene. Losses at the gene ends were 5 bases for V and 2 bases for J; bases not matched to a gene: 6. The length of the CDR3 is 15 residues. In DNA, the CDR3 is TGTGCCAGCAGTGCCGGGACAGGGATTCAAGAGACCCAGTACTTC. Protein sequence: CASSAGTGIQETQYF.

The CDR3 here is CASSVVTGWTEAFF. The CDR3 DNA reads TGTGCCAGCAGCGTAGTAACAGGTTGGACTGAAGCTTTCTTT. The rearrangement joins TRBV9 to TRBJ1-1; perhaps TRBD1 as D (5 bases). CDR3 length equals 14 residues. Germline V gene lookup returns CDR1 SGDLS and CDR2 YYNGEE. Deletions cut 0 bases from V and 5 bases from J, with 11 bases between. Drawing the rest from reference TRBV9 and TRBJ1-1, the complete variable domain is DSGVTQTPKHLITATGQRVTLRCSPRSGDLSVYWYQQSLDQGLQFLIQYYNGEERAKGNILERFSAQQFPDLHSELNLSSLELGDSALYFCASSVVTGWTEAFFGQGTRLTVV.

There are a few counts of this clone. V gene TRBV9 combines with J gene TRBJ1-6, with 8 bases matching TRBD1. CDR3 length: 16 amino acids. Germline V gives CDR1 SGDLS, CDR2 YYNGEE. Germline trimming cut 0 bases from V and 4 bases from J; bases unmatched to any gene: 3. CDR3 protein: CASSVAGQGYNSPLHF. Written as DNA, the CDR3 is TGTGCCAGCAGCGTAGCCGGACAGGGATATAATTCACCCCTCCACTTT. The full variable domain, completed using reference TRBV9 and TRBJ1-6, is DSGVTQTPKHLITATGQRVTLRCSPRSGDLSVYWYQQSLDQGLQFLIQYYNGEERAKGNILERFSAQQFPDLHSELNLSSLELGDSALYFCASSVAGQGYNSPLHFGNGTRLTVT.

This chain uses TRBV5-1 with TRBJ1-4, with 7 bases that match TRBD1. After removal of 4 bases from V and 6 bases from J, the junction contained 6 bases not matched to a gene. Germline CDR1 reads SGHRS; CDR2 reads YFSETQ. This CDR3 spans 14 amino acids. The CDR3 loop is CASSRTGGDEKLFF. CDR3 DNA sequence: TGCGCCAGCAGCCGGACAGGTGGCGATGAAAAACTGTTTTTT.